This TCR delta chain was sequenced for a study of γδ T cells in repeated Plasmodium falciparum infection. CDR3 length: 25 amino acids. The germline CDR1 and CDR2 sequences are TSWWSYY and QGS. In this sample, this clone turned up a few times. With only one base between it and a far larger clone, this is likely a read error. The identical CDR3 is also encoded by other nucleotide sequences in the sample. Flow sorting of PBMC yielded separate Vgamma9/Vdelta2+ and Vdelta2-negative gammadelta T cell populations for bulk repertoire analysis. TRG and TRD sequences were obtained from every sorted gammadelta sample. TCRdb re-called the multiplex PCR reads using CATT. Altogether about 51,000 delta-chain clones are present, roughly 2% being singletons, with the ten largest covering around 25%.

What was sequenced was gamma-delta T cells from blood. This receptor was taken from a pool of human donors (malaria-infected and uninfected, not separated). No J gene was called, and the V gene is TRDV1; the D segment call TRDD3 is taken from the table without a DNA check. CDR3 nucleotide sequence: TGTGCTCTTGGGGCCACGTCCTTTACCTCTACACCTTTGTACTGGGGGATACAGGGGACAGCACAACTATTCTTT. This codes for CALGATSFTSTPLYWGIQGTAQLFF.